This T cell receptor (beta chain) was observed in a study of blood T cell repertoires in COVID-19. Study summary: Both acute and convalescent COVID-19 samples were obtained from the United States, Italy and Spain. Sources were T cells, B-cell-depleted T cells, or PBMCs; the material itself was cDNA or gDNA.

The ends were cut back, 3 bases at V and 5 bases at J, with 13 bases in the middle. The CDR3 length is 15 residues. The germline V gene encodes CDR1 LGHNA and CDR2 YNFKEQ. In the source study's methods: For nucleated cells, counts were estimated from reference gene primer amplification. Some clones are missing from TCRdb's copy, which holds only in-frame ones; the method was immunoSEQ multiplex PCR. Clonal size and the V and J genes are those of that table, whereas D and trimming came from the DNA. The sample carries 280,000 or so clones, about 91% recorded once. The chain recombines TRBV4-2 with TRBJ1-4; tentative D call: TRBD1 (6 bases). The sequence was collected from a woman in her twenties or thirties who had recovered from COVID-19. The sequenced sample consisted of peripheral blood. CDR3 bases: TGTGCCAGCAGCCAGGGACAAGGTGGGAATGAAAAACTGTTTTTT. Residues: CASSQGQGGNEKLFF.